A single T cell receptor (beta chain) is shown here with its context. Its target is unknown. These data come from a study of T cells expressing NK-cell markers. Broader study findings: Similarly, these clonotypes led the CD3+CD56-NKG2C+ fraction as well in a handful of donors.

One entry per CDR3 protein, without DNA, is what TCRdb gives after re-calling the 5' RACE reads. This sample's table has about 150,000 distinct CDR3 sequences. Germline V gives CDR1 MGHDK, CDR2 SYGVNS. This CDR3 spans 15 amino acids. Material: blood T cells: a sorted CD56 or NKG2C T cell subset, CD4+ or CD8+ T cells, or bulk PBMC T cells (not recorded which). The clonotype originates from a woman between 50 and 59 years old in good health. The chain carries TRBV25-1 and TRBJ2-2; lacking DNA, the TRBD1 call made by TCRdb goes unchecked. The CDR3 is CASSVGREGTGELFF.